This is a list of T cell receptor beta chains from one sample in a study of early T cells in non-severe SARS-CoV-2 infection. TCRdb reprocessed the 5' RACE reads via MiXCR and lists one record per CDR3 protein. Altogether 30,000 or so distinct CDR3 sequences are present, roughly 6.1% being singletons, with the ten largest covering roughly 4.9%. Sample: whole blood. These receptors originate from an adult who was a healthcare worker with PCR-confirmed SARS-CoV-2 infection or an uninfected control (not recorded which). The CDR3 runs from the conserved cysteine through the conserved F or W. Fields, in order: V gene, J gene, D gene, clone size, CDR3 protein, CDR3 DNA. D genes are given only for firm matches. Size tells how often a clone was seen (once, few, many) or the class of an expanded clone, and some rows leave it out.

v_call: TRBV7-9; j_call: TRBJ2-1; d_call: TRBD2; clone_size: .; cdr3_aa: CASSSLAEGHNEQFF; cdr3_nt: TGTGCCAGCAGTTCTCTAGCGGAAGGTCACAATGAGCAGTTCTTC
v_call: TRBV4-3; j_call: TRBJ2-7; d_call: TRBD2; clone_size: many; cdr3_aa: CASSQDLGSGGPYEQYF; cdr3_nt: TGCGCCAGCAGCCAAGATCTGGGAAGCGGGGGCCCTTACGAGCAGTACTTC
v_call: TRBV6-5; j_call: TRBJ2-2; d_call: .; clone_size: many; cdr3_aa: CASSYQGLTGELFF; cdr3_nt: TGTGCCAGCAGTTACCAGGGGCTCACCGGGGAGCTGTTTTTT
v_call: TRBV5-1; j_call: TRBJ2-5; d_call: TRBD1; clone_size: few; cdr3_aa: CASSWGQGTRETQYF; cdr3_nt: TGCGCCAGCAGCTGGGGACAGGGCACCAGGGAGACCCAGTACTTC
v_call: TRBV5-8; j_call: TRBJ1-1; d_call: .; clone_size: many; cdr3_aa: CASSPWDTEAFF; cdr3_nt: TGTGCCAGCAGCCCGTGGGACACTGAAGCTTTCTTT
v_call: TRBV12-3/TRBV12-4; j_call: TRBJ1-3; d_call: .; clone_size: many; cdr3_aa: CASSLAPGLNTIYF; cdr3_nt: TGTGCCAGCAGTTTAGCGCCAGGATTAAACACCATATATTTT
v_call: TRBV5-4; j_call: TRBJ2-5; d_call: .; clone_size: many; cdr3_aa: CASMTGVQETQYF; cdr3_nt: TGTGCCAGCATGACGGGGGTCCAAGAGACCCAGTACTTC
v_call: TRBV9; j_call: TRBJ1-1; d_call: TRBD1; clone_size: many; cdr3_aa: CASSVGRGQYTEAFF; cdr3_nt: TGTGCCAGCAGCGTAGGCAGGGGGCAATACACTGAAGCTTTCTTT
v_call: TRBV4-3; j_call: TRBJ2-3; d_call: .; clone_size: many; cdr3_aa: CASSQDRGGADGTQYF; cdr3_nt: TGCGCCAGCAGCCAAGATCGGGGCGGGGCAGACGGTACGCAGTATTTT
v_call: TRBV7-3; j_call: TRBJ2-3; d_call: TRBD2; clone_size: many; cdr3_aa: CASSSLAAPTDTQYF; cdr3_nt: TGTGCCAGCAGCTCCCTAGCGGCCCCCACAGATACGCAGTATTTT
v_call: TRBV6-6; j_call: TRBJ1-2; d_call: TRBD1; clone_size: .; cdr3_aa: CASSYYGTGAPPTF; cdr3_nt: TGTGCCAGCAGTTACTATGGGACAGGGGCCCCCCCCACCTTC
v_call: TRBV7-9; j_call: TRBJ2-3; d_call: .; clone_size: many; cdr3_aa: CASSLSGYTDTQYF; cdr3_nt: TGTGCCAGCAGCTTATCAGGGTACACAGATACGCAGTATTTT
v_call: TRBV7-9; j_call: TRBJ2-1; d_call: TRBD2; clone_size: many; cdr3_aa: CASSSRAGARNEQFF; cdr3_nt: TGTGCCAGCAGCTCAAGAGCGGGAGCGAGGAATGAGCAGTTCTTC
v_call: TRBV10-3; j_call: TRBJ2-3; d_call: .; clone_size: .; cdr3_aa: CAISERDADTQYF; cdr3_nt: TGTGCCATCAGTGAGAGGGACGCAGATACGCAGTATTTT
v_call: TRBV2; j_call: TRBJ1-5; d_call: TRBD1; clone_size: .; cdr3_aa: CATGGTEDRYQPQHF; cdr3_nt: TGTGCCACTGGAGGGACAGAAGATAGATATCAGCCCCAGCATTTT
v_call: TRBV19; j_call: TRBJ1-5; d_call: .; clone_size: many; cdr3_aa: CASNRGEGNQPQHF; cdr3_nt: TGTGCCAGTAACCGGGGGGAAGGCAATCAGCCCCAGCATTTT
v_call: TRBV3-1; j_call: TRBJ2-5; d_call: .; clone_size: many; cdr3_aa: CASSPARAHQETQYF; cdr3_nt: TGTGCCAGCAGCCCGGCCCGGGCTCACCAAGAGACCCAGTACTTC
v_call: TRBV24-1; j_call: TRBJ1-2; d_call: TRBD1; clone_size: many; cdr3_aa: CATSRTGAGYTF; cdr3_nt: TGTGCCACCAGTCGGACAGGTGCCGGCTACACCTTC
v_call: TRBV20-1; j_call: TRBJ1-1; d_call: .; clone_size: .; cdr3_aa: CSARDLGQRGTEAFF; cdr3_nt: TGCAGTGCTAGAGATCTCGGACAGCGGGGGACTGAAGCTTTCTTT
v_call: TRBV10-1; j_call: TRBJ1-1; d_call: TRBD1; clone_size: .; cdr3_aa: CASSESQGASREPFF; cdr3_nt: TGCGCCAGCAGTGAGTCCCAGGGGGCCTCTAGGGAACCTTTCTTT
v_call: TRBV7-8; j_call: TRBJ1-1; d_call: TRBD1; clone_size: many; cdr3_aa: CASSFGARGINTEAFF; cdr3_nt: TGTGCCAGCAGCTTTGGGGCCAGGGGGATCAACACTGAAGCTTTCTTT
v_call: TRBV6-6; j_call: TRBJ1-2; d_call: .; clone_size: many; cdr3_aa: CASSRGPDYGYTF; cdr3_nt: TGTGCCAGCAGCCGGGGGCCGGACTATGGCTACACCTTC